These 10 T cell receptor beta chains originate from one sample sequenced in a study of blood T cell repertoires in COVID-19. Using immunoSEQ multiplex PCR, the repertoire was profiled, and TCRdb retains in-frame clones only, with some absent. This sample carries under 200,000 clones, around nine tenths of them seen once, and the ten largest clones take 5.5% to 7%. Sequencing was done on a sample of peripheral blood. The receptors were gathered from a man aged 35 to 55 with active or convalescent COVID-19.

The V gene is TRBV2, the J gene TRBJ1-1; TRBD1 agrees at 10 bases. The germline V gene encodes CDR1 SNHLY and CDR2 FYNNEI. V was pared by 5 bases and J by 4 bases, with 1 base of the junction left unmatched. The CDR3 spans 13 residues. The CDR3 region is CASSRDRGTEAFF. CDR3 in DNA: TGTGCCAGCAGTCGGGACAGGGGCACTGAAGCTTTCTTT. Based on the CDR3 plus reference TRBV2 and TRBJ1-1, the full variable domain is EPEVTQTPSHQVTQMGQEVILRCVPISNHLYFYWYRQILGQKVEFLVSFYNNEISEKSEIFDDQFSVERPDGSNFTLKIRSTKLEDSAMYFCASSRDRGTEAFFGQGTRLTVV.

The chain is built from TRBV28 and TRBJ1-2; 7 bases map to TRBD1. With V trimmed by 4 bases and J by 4 bases, 0 bases remained unmatched. CDR1 and CDR2 from the germline V gene are MDHEN and SYDVKM. The length of the CDR3 is 12 residues. The chain's CDR3 is CASSWDSYGYTF. CDR3 sequence (DNA): TGTGCCAGCAGTTGGGACAGCTATGGCTACACCTTC.

The chain links TRBV3-1 (or the pseudogene TRBV3-2) to TRBJ2-7; D perhaps matches TRBD2 (5 bases). The V gene's germline CDR1 is LGHDT and CDR2 YNNKEL (reference sequence). Trimming left V 6 bases short and J 1 base short, with 10 bases between. The CDR3 totals 13 residues. Here the CDR3 reads CASSRTRSYEQYF. The CDR3, as DNA: TGTGCCAGCAGTCGCACTAGATCCTACGAGCAGTACTTC.

The chain is built from TRBV5-6 and TRBJ2-5, with D possibly TRBD2 on 5 matching bases. From germline, CDR1 is SGHDT and CDR2 YYEEEE. V lost 4 bases, J lost 2 bases, and 12 bases lay in between. The CDR3 covers 14 residues. CDR3 in amino acids: CASSTRTRQETQYF. CDR3 sequence (DNA): TGTGCCAGCAGCACTAGGACGAGGCAAGAGACCCAGTACTTC.

This chain joins TRBV3-1 (or the pseudogene TRBV3-2) and TRBJ2-7, with 13 nucleotides matching TRBD2. This CDR3 spans 17 amino acids. The V segment lost 3 bases and the J segment 1 base; nucleotides outside the gene matches: 6. Germline lookup yields CDR1 LGHDT and CDR2 YNNKEL (reference sequence). CDR3 sequence reads: CASSHSLAGGLSYEQYF. The CDR3 nucleotides are TGTGCCAGCAGCCATTCACTAGCGGGAGGGCTTTCCTACGAGCAGTACTTC.

The genes are TRBV28 and TRBJ1-6; D may be TRBD1 (5 bases). This CDR3 spans 15 amino acids. Germline CDR1 reads MDHEN; CDR2 reads SYDVKM. Deletions cut 3 bases from V and 7 bases from J, with 13 bases between. The DNA of the CDR3 is TGTGCCAGCAGTTTGGAGCAGGGAGGGAATTCACCCCTCCACTTT. It codes for CASSLEQGGNSPLHF.

The V gene is TRBV15, the J gene TRBJ2-7; D might be TRBD1 (6 bases). The ends were cut back, 0 bases at V and 6 bases at J, with 21 bases in the middle. Germline-derived CDR1 and CDR2 are LNHNV and YYDKDF (reference sequence). The CDR3 is made up of 17 amino acids. The CDR3 sequence is CATSRDPPRGLSSEQYF. In DNA form, the CDR3 reads TGTGCCACCAGCAGAGATCCCCCCAGGGGTCTTTCTTCCGAGCAGTACTTC.

The chain is built from TRBV11-2 and TRBJ2-7; D is undetermined. The CDR3 runs to 15 residues. Germline CDR1 is SGHAT and CDR2 is FQNNGV. V was trimmed by 0 bases and J by 4 bases, leaving 13 bases between them. This chain's CDR3 is CASSLDRTFAYEQYF. The CDR3 DNA sequence: TGTGCCAGCAGCTTAGACCGTACATTCGCTTACGAGCAGTACTTC.

The chain links TRBV30 to TRBJ1-1; D remains ambiguous. CDR3 length: 13 amino acids. From germline, CDR1 is GTSNPN and CDR2 SVGIG (reference sequence). Trimming took off 0 bases at V and 6 bases at J, with 11 bases between the two ends. The CDR3 bases are TGTGCCTGGAGTGTAAGGGAGGGAGCTGAAGCTTTCTTT. This codes for CAWSVREGAEAFF.

V and J are TRBV7-7 and TRBJ2-5; D not resolved. The germline CDR1 and CDR2 sequences are SSHAT and FNYEAQ (reference sequence). Trimming removed 1 base at V and 7 bases at J, with 7 bases between. The CDR3 is 12 residues long. The CDR3 DNA sequence: TGTGCCAGCAGCTTAGAGAGAGGGACCCAGTACTTC. It yields the protein CASSLERGTQYF.